This is a list of T cell receptor beta chains from one sample in a study of shared clonotypes between healthy human individuals. Profiled with immunoSEQ multiplex PCR; TCRdb holds only in-frame clones, not every one. The sample gives fewer than 1.6 million clones, approximately 98.5% of which show up once; 0.36% is in the top ten. The sequencing input was naive CD4+ T cells sorted from blood. The receptors come from a man aged 25 to 40 in good health. CDR3s include the opening cysteine and the closing phenylalanine or tryptophan. D genes are given only for firm matches. Some rows have no size entry. The others give once, few or many, or a class for an expanded clone.

d_call: TRBD1; v_call: TRBV6-1; j_call: TRBJ2-7; clone_size: NA; cdr3_aa: CASSDRGSSYEQYF; cdr3_nt: TGTGCCAGCAGTGACAGGGGGAGCTCCTACGAGCAGTACTTC
d_call: NA; v_call: TRBV7-2; j_call: TRBJ2-3; clone_size: NA; cdr3_aa: CASSLVWSAWSTDTQYF; cdr3_nt: TGTGCCAGCAGCTTAGTATGGAGCGCTTGGAGCACAGATACGCAGTATTTT
d_call: TRBD2; v_call: TRBV6-5; j_call: TRBJ2-1; clone_size: NA; cdr3_aa: CASSYRGLAGGNEQFF; cdr3_nt: TGTGCCAGCAGTTACCGTGGACTAGCGGGGGGGAATGAGCAGTTCTTC
d_call: NA; v_call: TRBV9; j_call: TRBJ1-2; clone_size: once; cdr3_aa: CASSVADQSAYGYTF; cdr3_nt: TGTGCCAGCAGCGTAGCTGACCAGTCGGCATATGGCTACACCTTC
d_call: TRBD2; v_call: TRBV11-3; j_call: TRBJ2-1; clone_size: NA; cdr3_aa: CASSLTSGSNEQFF; cdr3_nt: TGTGCCAGCAGCCTGACTAGCGGGAGTAATGAGCAGTTCTTC
d_call: TRBD2; v_call: TRBV19; j_call: TRBJ2-1; clone_size: once; cdr3_aa: CASSTSGSFNEQFF; cdr3_nt: TGTGCCAGTAGTACTAGCGGGAGTTTCAATGAGCAGTTCTTC
d_call: TRBD1; v_call: TRBV15; j_call: TRBJ1-2; clone_size: once; cdr3_aa: CATSRDPGTAYGYTF; cdr3_nt: TGTGCCACCAGCAGAGATCCAGGGACAGCGTATGGCTACACCTTC
d_call: TRBD1; v_call: TRBV5-1; j_call: TRBJ2-7; clone_size: NA; cdr3_aa: CASSLRTGGMGEQYF; cdr3_nt: TGCGCCAGCAGCTTGCGGACAGGGGGAATGGGCGAGCAGTACTTC
d_call: NA; v_call: TRBV9; j_call: TRBJ2-7; clone_size: NA; cdr3_aa: CASSVSASGRAIDEQYF; cdr3_nt: TGTGCCAGCAGCGTCTCAGCTTCGGGCAGGGCGATCGACGAGCAGTACTTC
d_call: NA; v_call: TRBV28; j_call: TRBJ1-1; clone_size: NA; cdr3_aa: CASSPSRGAFF; cdr3_nt: TGTGCCAGCAGTCCGAGCCGAGGAGCTTTCTTT
d_call: NA; v_call: TRBV7-8; j_call: TRBJ1-2; clone_size: NA; cdr3_aa: CASSLAPVHSFYGYTF; cdr3_nt: TGTGCCAGCAGCTTAGCCCCTGTGCACAGCTTCTATGGCTACACCTTC
d_call: NA; v_call: TRBV29-1; j_call: TRBJ1-4; clone_size: NA; cdr3_aa: CSAIGDSEKLFF; cdr3_nt: TGCAGCGCCATAGGGGATTCTGAAAAACTGTTTTTT
d_call: NA; v_call: TRBV28; j_call: TRBJ2-7; clone_size: once; cdr3_aa: CASSLRGYEQYF; cdr3_nt: TGTGCCAGCAGTTTAAGAGGGTACGAGCAGTACTTC
d_call: TRBD1; v_call: TRBV5-6; j_call: TRBJ2-5; clone_size: NA; cdr3_aa: CASSPETGVETQYF; cdr3_nt: TGTGCCAGCAGCCCAGAAACAGGGGTAGAGACCCAGTACTTC
d_call: TRBD1; v_call: TRBV7-2; j_call: TRBJ2-3; clone_size: NA; cdr3_aa: CASSLGTVATTQYF; cdr3_nt: TGTGCCAGCAGCTTGGGGACAGTCGCAACTACGCAGTATTTT
d_call: TRBD2; v_call: TRBV5-1; j_call: TRBJ2-7; clone_size: NA; cdr3_aa: CASSSGSREGVYEQYF; cdr3_nt: TGCGCCAGCAGCTCCGGTTCGCGGGAGGGCGTATACGAGCAGTACTTC
d_call: NA; v_call: TRBV4-3; j_call: TRBJ2-2; clone_size: NA; cdr3_aa: CASSQDGRGTGELFF; cdr3_nt: TGCGCCAGCAGCCAAGATGGTCGGGGCACCGGGGAGCTGTTTTTT
d_call: NA; v_call: TRBV5-4; j_call: TRBJ1-1; clone_size: NA; cdr3_aa: CASSLKRNPGLAFF; cdr3_nt: TGTGCCAGCAGCCTAAAACGAAACCCGGGGTTAGCTTTCTTT
d_call: TRBD2; v_call: TRBV9; j_call: TRBJ2-5; clone_size: NA; cdr3_aa: CASSNGRPRQETQYF; cdr3_nt: TGTGCCAGCAGCAACGGGAGGCCCCGGCAAGAGACCCAGTACTTC
d_call: TRBD2; v_call: TRBV15; j_call: TRBJ2-1; clone_size: NA; cdr3_aa: CATSRGLAGFNEQFF; cdr3_nt: TGTGCCACCAGCAGAGGGTTAGCGGGATTCAATGAGCAGTTCTTC
d_call: TRBD2; v_call: TRBV9; j_call: TRBJ2-1; clone_size: NA; cdr3_aa: CASSPLAGGQFF; cdr3_nt: TGTGCCAGCAGCCCTCTAGCGGGAGGACAGTTCTTC
d_call: NA; v_call: TRBV6-9; j_call: TRBJ2-7; clone_size: NA; cdr3_aa: CASSSPPSGEDYEQYF; cdr3_nt: TGTGCCAGCAGTTCCCCCCCGTCAGGGGAGGACTACGAGCAGTACTTC
d_call: NA; v_call: TRBV18; j_call: TRBJ2-1; clone_size: NA; cdr3_aa: CASSPSSRDEQFF; cdr3_nt: TGTGCCAGCTCACCGTCCAGCAGAGATGAGCAGTTCTTC
d_call: TRBD2; v_call: TRBV19; j_call: TRBJ2-2; clone_size: NA; cdr3_aa: CASSPGGTHTGELFF; cdr3_nt: TGTGCCAGTAGTCCCGGGGGGACGCACACCGGGGAGCTGTTTTTT
d_call: NA; v_call: TRBV28; j_call: TRBJ2-7; clone_size: NA; cdr3_aa: CASSLAGAQFAEQYF; cdr3_nt: TGTGCCAGCAGTTTGGCGGGGGCGCAGTTCGCCGAGCAGTACTTC
d_call: TRBD2; v_call: TRBV7-2; j_call: TRBJ2-1; clone_size: NA; cdr3_aa: CASSLGERETAEQFF; cdr3_nt: TGTGCCAGCAGCTTAGGGGAGCGGGAGACGGCTGAGCAGTTCTTC
d_call: TRBD2; v_call: TRBV5-6; j_call: TRBJ2-7; clone_size: NA; cdr3_aa: CASSSGLVYEQYF; cdr3_nt: TGTGCCAGCAGCTCCGGACTAGTCTACGAGCAGTACTTC
d_call: NA; v_call: TRBV7-2; j_call: TRBJ1-3; clone_size: NA; cdr3_aa: CASSLVQITGNTIYF; cdr3_nt: TGTGCCAGCAGCTTAGTTCAGATAACTGGAAACACCATATATTTT
d_call: NA; v_call: TRBV2; j_call: TRBJ1-5; clone_size: once; cdr3_aa: CASSEAVQGQPQHF; cdr3_nt: TGTGCCAGCAGTGAAGCGGTGCAGGGCCAGCCCCAGCATTTT
d_call: NA; v_call: TRBV11-3; j_call: TRBJ2-3; clone_size: NA; cdr3_aa: CASSLGGLSTDTQYF; cdr3_nt: TGTGCCAGCAGCTTAGGGGGACTTAGCACAGATACGCAGTATTTT
d_call: TRBD1; v_call: TRBV29-1; j_call: TRBJ2-2; clone_size: NA; cdr3_aa: CSVGQRTNTGELFF; cdr3_nt: TGCAGCGTGGGACAGCGGACGAACACCGGGGAGCTGTTTTTT
d_call: TRBD2; v_call: TRBV25-1; j_call: TRBJ2-1; clone_size: NA; cdr3_aa: CASSEGGRGYNEQFF; cdr3_nt: TGTGCCAGCAGTGAAGGCGGGAGAGGCTACAATGAGCAGTTCTTC
d_call: NA; v_call: TRBV5-4; j_call: TRBJ2-7; clone_size: NA; cdr3_aa: CASSSGGLLAYEQYF; cdr3_nt: TGTGCCAGCAGCTCAGGAGGATTGCTGGCCTACGAGCAGTACTTC
d_call: NA; v_call: TRBV5-1; j_call: TRBJ1-2; clone_size: NA; cdr3_aa: CASSADIGGYTF; cdr3_nt: TGCGCCAGCAGTGCTGACATCGGCGGCTACACCTTC
d_call: NA; v_call: TRBV28; j_call: TRBJ1-2; clone_size: NA; cdr3_aa: CASGTAVLYGYTF; cdr3_nt: TGTGCCAGCGGTACAGCGGTCCTCTATGGCTACACCTTC
d_call: NA; v_call: TRBV18; j_call: TRBJ1-5; clone_size: NA; cdr3_aa: CASSEQGRGTQPQHF; cdr3_nt: TGTGCCAGCTCAGAACAGGGACGGGGTACTCAGCCCCAGCATTTT
d_call: NA; v_call: TRBV5-1; j_call: TRBJ2-5; clone_size: NA; cdr3_aa: CASSLEAGRETQYF; cdr3_nt: TGCGCCAGCAGCTTGGAGGCAGGGAGAGAGACCCAGTACTTC
d_call: NA; v_call: TRBV29-1; j_call: TRBJ2-5; clone_size: NA; cdr3_aa: CSVGRPNQETQYF; cdr3_nt: TGCAGCGTCGGGAGACCAAACCAAGAGACCCAGTACTTC
d_call: TRBD2; v_call: TRBV10-3; j_call: TRBJ2-3; clone_size: NA; cdr3_aa: CAISVVGTSRITDTQYF; cdr3_nt: TGTGCCATCAGTGTTGTCGGGACTAGCAGAATCACAGATACGCAGTATTTT
d_call: TRBD1; v_call: TRBV18; j_call: TRBJ1-1; clone_size: NA; cdr3_aa: CASSPTDRNEAFF; cdr3_nt: TGTGCCAGCTCACCAACGGACAGGAATGAAGCTTTCTTT
d_call: NA; v_call: TRBV18; j_call: TRBJ2-1; clone_size: NA; cdr3_aa: CASSSTRGEGNEQFF; cdr3_nt: TGTGCCAGCTCATCCACTAGGGGAGAGGGCAATGAGCAGTTCTTC
d_call: NA; v_call: TRBV6-5; j_call: TRBJ1-5; clone_size: NA; cdr3_aa: CASSYSRGQPQHF; cdr3_nt: TGTGCCAGCAGTTACAGCAGGGGCCAGCCCCAGCATTTT
d_call: TRBD1; v_call: TRBV27; j_call: TRBJ2-7; clone_size: NA; cdr3_aa: CASKRTGLYEQYF; cdr3_nt: TGTGCCAGCAAACGGACAGGGCTCTACGAGCAGTACTTC
d_call: NA; v_call: TRBV18; j_call: TRBJ1-1; clone_size: NA; cdr3_aa: CASSPLDRNTEAFF; cdr3_nt: TGTGCCAGCTCACCGTTGGACAGAAACACTGAAGCTTTCTTT
d_call: NA; v_call: TRBV18; j_call: TRBJ2-7; clone_size: NA; cdr3_aa: CASSPQVGRAYEQYF; cdr3_nt: TGTGCCAGCTCACCACAGGTCGGCAGAGCCTACGAGCAGTACTTC
d_call: TRBD2; v_call: TRBV5-1; j_call: TRBJ2-5; clone_size: NA; cdr3_aa: CASSTGGPSERETQYF; cdr3_nt: TGCGCCAGCAGCACGGGAGGGCCATCGGAGAGGGAGACCCAGTACTTC
d_call: NA; v_call: TRBV29-1; j_call: TRBJ2-7; clone_size: NA; cdr3_aa: CSVEDLVPDNSYEQYF; cdr3_nt: TGCAGCGTTGAAGATCTGGTTCCGGACAACTCCTACGAGCAGTACTTC
d_call: NA; v_call: TRBV7-9; j_call: TRBJ2-3; clone_size: NA; cdr3_aa: CASSSTYTDTQYF; cdr3_nt: TGTGCCAGCAGCTCAACTTACACAGATACGCAGTATTTT
d_call: NA; v_call: TRBV5-1; j_call: TRBJ2-5; clone_size: NA; cdr3_aa: CASSFPLTRGQETQYF; cdr3_nt: TGCGCCAGCAGCTTTCCCCTGACTAGGGGGCAAGAGACCCAGTACTTC
d_call: NA; v_call: TRBV7-6; j_call: TRBJ2-1; clone_size: NA; cdr3_aa: CASSPGRGQAGYNEQFF; cdr3_nt: TGTGCCAGCAGCCCAGGGCGGGGGCAGGCGGGTTACAATGAGCAGTTCTTC
d_call: NA; v_call: TRBV4-1; j_call: TRBJ1-1; clone_size: NA; cdr3_aa: CASSRSLDPEAFF; cdr3_nt: TGCGCCAGCAGCCGCTCATTGGACCCTGAAGCTTTCTTT
d_call: TRBD1; v_call: TRBV5-6; j_call: TRBJ2-7; clone_size: NA; cdr3_aa: CASSPGPGGPYEQYF; cdr3_nt: TGTGCCAGCAGCCCGGGCCCAGGGGGCCCCTACGAGCAGTACTTC
d_call: NA; v_call: TRBV29-1; j_call: TRBJ1-1; clone_size: NA; cdr3_aa: CSVARVGTEAFF; cdr3_nt: TGCAGCGTTGCAAGGGTTGGGACTGAAGCTTTCTTT
d_call: NA; v_call: TRBV15; j_call: TRBJ2-3; clone_size: NA; cdr3_aa: CATSRGGDGDTQYF; cdr3_nt: TGTGCCACCAGCAGGGGAGGTGATGGAGATACGCAGTATTTT
d_call: TRBD2; v_call: TRBV28; j_call: TRBJ2-7; clone_size: once; cdr3_aa: CASRTWDSGRAPRYEQYF; cdr3_nt: TGTGCCAGCAGGACCTGGGATAGCGGGAGGGCTCCGAGATACGAGCAGTACTTC
d_call: NA; v_call: TRBV15; j_call: TRBJ2-2; clone_size: NA; cdr3_aa: CATSRTGELFF; cdr3_nt: TGTGCCACCAGCAGGACCGGGGAGCTGTTTTTT
d_call: NA; v_call: TRBV2; j_call: TRBJ2-5; clone_size: once; cdr3_aa: CASSEDLGETQYF; cdr3_nt: TGTGCCAGCAGTGAGGACCTGGGCGAGACCCAGTACTTC